This TCR beta chain was identified during a study of STAT5B mutations in CD4+ large granular lymphocyte leukemia (dated by TCRdb to the early 2020s). For the study in its entirety: Among healthy controls, the CDR3 'QG' motif was associated with a particular HLA allele. TCRbeta repertoires of CD4+ T-cell large granular lymphocyte leukemia patients were compared with those of healthy blood donors. Flow cytometry on FACSCanto II or FACSVerse showed that the purified fractions were more than 95% pure among lymphocytes. Results and caveats for the whole study, not just this receptor: The main leukemic clonotypes were found to be private to each patient, although approximately 25% of the main leukemic clonotypes were detected at low frequency in the non-leukemic repertoires of other patients. CD4-sorted patient repertoires appeared more clonal than healthy CD4+ repertoires, and this difference persisted after removing the putative leukemic clones. The data were not HLA-matched, and the relatively small sample size could explain the higher clonality seen in CD4+ compared with CD8+ T-LGLL. Enrichment of TRBV06-family usage was observed among the top patient clones (8/27) relative to healthy controls (2/35).

The immunoSEQ assay at survey resolution was used to sequence TCRbeta rearrangements from genomic DNA. Regarding the original processing steps: In the TCR sequencing data, the lowest productive clonotype frequency that could be detected was 2.59 x 10-5. Only productive TCRbeta rearrangements, meaning sequences that were complete and in-frame, were kept for the analyses. Simpson clonality, calculated in the immunoSEQ Analyzer version 3.0, was used as the measure of sample clonality. Clones were categorized by frequency as very rare, small, medium, large (1-20%) or hyperexpanded (>20%). OLGA 1.2.3 estimated generation probabilities, VDJtools produced V-gene circos plots, VDJdb was queried for specificities, and GLIPH identified CDR3 motifs. Sourced from immuneACCESS, this table was stored by TCRdb with only in-frame sequences that have V and J called. A share of the clones is absent; for the studies checked, an unresolved V gene accounts for under half, and the remainder has no known explanation. V and J calls and clone size follow that table, whereas D and trimming were derived from the DNA. The sample records about 37,000 clones, 87% of which are singletons. The ten largest clones capture roughly 3.4% of the sample.

Healthy controls were roughly 40 blood donors whose buffy coats came from the Finnish Red Cross blood service. All TCR-sequenced material derived from peripheral blood: patient blood samples and healthy donor buffy coats. Ficoll-Hypaque gradient centrifugation was used to isolate peripheral blood mononuclear cells. CD4+ cells were purified magnetically from the buffy coats of healthy controls. The Gentra Puregene Cell and Tissue kit was used for genomic DNA extraction, and quantification was performed on a Qubit 2.0 fluorometer. Looking up the germline V gene (reference sequence) yields CDR1 MNHNY and CDR2 SVGAGI. The CDR3, from cysteine to phenylalanine, totals 14 residues. Of the read, only the CDR3 DNA is kept; its 42 bases are in frame from base 1. At the junction V is shortened by 7 bases and J by 0 bases, with 13 bases in between. Worth noting for this clone: Its antigen target is currently unknown. Base qualities are not provided; no much larger clone lies one nucleotide away.

Sample: CD4+ T cells from blood buffy coats. The TCR sequence derives from a human donor in good health. The V and J segments used are TRBV6-6 and TRBJ2-7, with TRBD1 as a weak D call on 6 bases. Read as DNA, the sequence is TGTGCCAGCAACCCGAGACAGGACTCCTACGAGCAGTACTTC. It encodes CASNPRQDSYEQYF.